This T cell receptor beta chain came from a study of T cells of healthy individuals. CDR1 and CDR2 from the germline V gene are DFQATT and SNEGSKA (reference sequence). V was pared by 4 bases and J by 4 bases, with 12 bases of the junction left unmatched. The CDR3 runs to 15 residues. This clonotype showed up many times. A single record per CDR3 protein comes from TCRdb applying MiXCR to the 5' RACE reads. The sample has 95,000 to 100,000 distinct CDR3 sequences; roughly 15% are singletons. The sequence came from a human donor in good health. The rearrangement joins TRBV20-1 to TRBJ2-5; 7 nucleotides match TRBD1. The CDR3: CSAKDIRGGAETQYF. For the CDR3, the DNA is TGCAGTGCTAAGGATATTAGAGGGGGCGCAGAGACCCAGTACTTC.